This T cell receptor beta chain originates from a study of PD-L1 blockade in urothelial cancer. Turning to the study itself: Blood samples contained a median approximately 140,000 T cells.

V lost 6 bases and J lost 0, with 9 bases in between. This CDR3 has 14 amino acids. CDR1 is LNHDA, CDR2 SQIVND, per germline (reference sequence). Method: immunoSEQ multiplex PCR; TCRdb's copy keeps in-frame clones and lacks some. The data show roughly 100,000 clones, about 85% seen once. This TCR derives from a man aged 50 to 60 with urothelial cancer. The starting material was PBMCs, obtained around atezolizumab (anti-PD-L1) treatment. The chain employs TRBV19 and TRBJ1-5; TRBD1 might be the D (5 bases). The DNA for the CDR3 is TGTGCCAGTAGGACAGAGTCTAGCAATCAGCCCCAGCATTTT. It encodes CASRTESSNQPQHF.